These T cell receptor beta chains were read from a single sample in a study of beta chain features in type 1 diabetes. Profiling relied on immunoSEQ multiplex PCR, and the TCRdb table lists in-frame clones only, not all of them. Altogether 40,000 to 45,000 clones are present, around 50% being singletons, with the ten largest covering approximately 2%. Sample: Tregs from blood. The origin of the receptors is a woman aged 18-29 years in good health. Both conserved end residues are trimmed from each CDR3. A D gene is named only where the DNA matches it firmly. Not all rows give a size; the values are once, few, many and, for expanded clones, a class.

TRBD2	-	TRBV7-2	TRBJ2-3	14	ASSKGLAGVADTQY
TRBD2	-	TRBV5-6	TRBJ2-7	13	ASSSTEAGSLEQY
-	-	TRBV29-1	TRBJ2-6	11	SADPSGTNVLT
-	-	TRBV5-8	TRBJ2-1	14	ASSGGHRSSYNEQF
TRBD1	few	TRBV7-2	TRBJ1-5	11	ASRPQGAQPQH
-	-	TRBV16	TRBJ2-5	13	ASSQLDSYQETQY
-	-	TRBV7-8	TRBJ2-7	14	ASRTVGSGSSYEQY
-	-	TRBV7-9	TRBJ2-1	15	ASSLAYGRSAYNEQF
TRBD2	-	TRBV7-8	TRBJ2-1	14	ASSLGLRERYNEQF
TRBD1	-	TRBV7-8	TRBJ2-3	14	ASSIGTAPLADTQY
-	once	TRBV4-1	TRBJ1-4	12	ASSQRTANEKLF
-	few	TRBV30	TRBJ1-2	9	AEGARRGYT
-	-	TRBV7-9	TRBJ2-2	13	ASSLGDTNTGELF
TRBD1	-	TRBV6-5	TRBJ2-7	12	ASSYGRQGSEQY
TRBD1	once	TRBV25-1	TRBJ1-3	14	ASSWGQAHSGNTIY
TRBD2	-	TRBV7-2	TRBJ2-7	13	ASSTGLAGVNEQY
TRBD2	once	TRBV7-8	TRBJ2-7	13	ASSLLAGTALEQY
-	few	TRBV27	TRBJ2-2	11	ASSRQDTGELF
-	-	TRBV7-3	TRBJ2-1	13	ASSLGTGTYNEQF
-	-	TRBV6-1	TRBJ1-5	13	ASSDPAGRYQPQH
-	-	TRBV5-1	TRBJ2-5	11	ASSLGSQETQY
-	-	TRBV30	TRBJ1-1	12	AWSGGGWDTEAF
-	few	TRBV10-2	TRBJ2-5	11	ASSFRATETQY
TRBD1	-	TRBV7-9	-	11	ASSLTGPYEQY
TRBD1	once	TRBV6-5	TRBJ2-7	13	ASSYSGTGNYEQY
TRBD2	few	TRBV29-1	TRBJ2-1	10	SSTSGYNEQF
-	-	TRBV14	TRBJ2-4	13	ASSPGQGGKNIQY
-	-	TRBV20-1	TRBJ1-1	9	SARQGFEAF
TRBD1	-	TRBV2	TRBJ1-1	11	ASGQEPHTEAF
TRBD2	-	TRBV7-6	TRBJ2-2	13	ASSQQLAGGGELF
-	-	TRBV4-3	TRBJ2-5	12	ASSQVGGRETQY
-	-	TRBV7-8	TRBJ2-1	14	ASSLAGRKGVDEQF
-	-	TRBV5-6	TRBJ2-7	15	ASSPTSRGTRFDEQY
-	-	TRBV14	TRBJ2-1	14	ASSQGSGSLYNEQF
TRBD2	-	TRBV4-1	TRBJ2-1	15	ASSRGGLAGTYNEQF
TRBD2	-	TRBV6-1	TRBJ2-3	14	ASSDRTSGMGDTQY
-	-	TRBV2	TRBJ2-3	13	ASSETQGSPDTQY
-	-	TRBV6-5	TRBJ1-1	12	ASRHHRAETEAF
-	-	TRBV7-8	TRBJ2-3	13	ASSRRSTREDTQY
-	-	TRBV7-2	TRBJ2-1	10	ASSQSYNEQF
-	-	TRBV2	TRBJ2-3	12	ASSVLQRTDTQY
TRBD2	few	TRBV6-1	TRBJ2-5	11	ASRTSGQETQY
TRBD1	few	TRBV5-1	TRBJ2-2	12	ASSPTGTTGELF